This T cell receptor (beta chain) was retrieved from a study of Graves' ophthalmopathy and Graves' hyperthyroidism. Notes on the study in general: Ophthalmopathy versus stable hyperthyroidism: 13-signature model gave 87.88% sensitivity, 75% to 83% specificity. Blood also contained most of the expanded thyroid clonotypes above 0.001 frequency.

Germline-derived CDR1 and CDR2 are MNHEY and SVGAGI. V shed 2 bases, J shed 8 bases, and the junction held 7 bases outside the gene matches. The CDR3 has 14 residues. From RNA, the CDR3 regions of TCR beta chains were amplified and sequenced. The first round was an RT-PCR with HTBI primers, and the second round was a multiplex PCR. TCRdb re-derived calls from the multiplex PCR reads in MiXCR, one entry per CDR3 protein. The table includes about half a million distinct CDR3 sequences, over 13% detected once. In its sample, this clonotype was seen a few times. Its antigen is unknown. The V call is TRBV6-5, the J call TRBJ1-2; 8 bases align to TRBD1. Input material: blood. The source of this sequence is a woman in her twenties or thirties with Graves' ophthalmopathy. The CDR3 is CASSYPGQGDGYTF. Here the CDR3 DNA reads TGTGCCAGCAGTTACCCTGGACAGGGCGACGGCTACACCTTC.